These 3 T cell receptor beta chains were sequenced from one sample in a study of patients and donors after allogeneic stem cell transplantation. Via MiXCR, TCRdb re-called the RT-PCR reads, giving one row per CDR3 protein. Of over 150,000 distinct CDR3 sequences in the sample, over 25% were seen once. The material sequenced was blood, either unsorted or a sorted T cell fraction (not recorded which). The receptors were gathered from a human donor who was either an allogeneic HSCT recipient or a stem cell or donor lymphocyte infusion donor (not recorded which). It is not recorded whose cells these are; they may come from a transplant donor.

The chain carries TRBV20-1 and TRBJ2-3; 13 bases fit TRBD2. After removal of 5 bases from V and 4 bases from J, the junction contained 12 bases not matched to a gene. The CDR3 has 17 amino acids. Germline V lookup: CDR1 DFQATT, CDR2 SNEGSKA (reference sequence). This CDR3 reads CSADGTSGKVGADTQYF. CDR3 nucleotide sequence: TGCAGTGCTGACGGGACTAGCGGGAAGGTGGGGGCAGATACGCAGTATTTT.

This clonotype has just a few counts. The V gene is TRBV20-1, the J gene TRBJ1-2; the D gene is possibly TRBD1 (6 bases). Per the germline V gene, CDR1 is DFQATT and CDR2 is SNEGSKA (reference sequence). This CDR3 has 18 residues. The V end was cut by 0 bases, the J end by 4 bases, with 24 bases between. In DNA form, the CDR3 reads TGCAGTGCTAGAGATCCTTCTCGGGGACACCACTCCGGCTATGGCTACACCTTC. It yields the protein CSARDPSRGHHSGYGYTF.

This clonotype appeared a few times. The rearrangement joins TRBV7-9 to TRBJ1-6; D is ambiguous. The CDR3 has 11 amino acids. From germline, CDR1 is SEHNR and CDR2 FQNEAQ (reference sequence). Trimming took off 4 bases at V and 7 bases at J, with 2 bases between the two ends. CDR3 loop: CASSSNSPLHF. CDR3 nucleotide sequence: TGTGCCAGCAGCTCAAATTCACCCCTCCACTTT.